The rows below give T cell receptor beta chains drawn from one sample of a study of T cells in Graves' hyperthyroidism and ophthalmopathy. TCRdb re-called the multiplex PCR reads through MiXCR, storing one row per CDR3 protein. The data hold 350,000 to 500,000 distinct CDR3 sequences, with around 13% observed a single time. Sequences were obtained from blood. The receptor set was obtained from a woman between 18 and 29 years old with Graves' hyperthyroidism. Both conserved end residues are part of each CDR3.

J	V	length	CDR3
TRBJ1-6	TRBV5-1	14	CASRGGGGRSPLHF
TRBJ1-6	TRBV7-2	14	CASSLGPYNSPLHF
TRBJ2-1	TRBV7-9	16	CASSETLSGRKNEQFF
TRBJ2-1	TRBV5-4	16	CASRTGLAGDADEQFF
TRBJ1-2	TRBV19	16	CASSIHRGSANYGYTF
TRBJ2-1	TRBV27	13	CASSFYPGNEQFF
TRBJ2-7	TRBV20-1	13	CSASGSSAYEQYF
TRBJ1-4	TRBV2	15	CASRRTGATNEKLFF
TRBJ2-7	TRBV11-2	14	CASSRPPGAYEQYF
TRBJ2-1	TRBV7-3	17	CASSRHGGGPQAYEQFF
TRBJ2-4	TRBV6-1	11	CASSRGDIQYF
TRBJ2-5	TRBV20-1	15	CSATRPGQGQETQYF
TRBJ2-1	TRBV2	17	CASSPLGGANLYNEQFF
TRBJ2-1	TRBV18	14	CASSPGRPMNEQFF
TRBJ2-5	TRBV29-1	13	CSVPTGGLETQYF
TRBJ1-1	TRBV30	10	CAWENTEAFF
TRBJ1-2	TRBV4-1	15	CASSQDPTQGYGYTF
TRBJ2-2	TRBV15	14	CATSREGFTGELFF
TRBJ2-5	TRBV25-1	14	CASSGRDRAETQYF
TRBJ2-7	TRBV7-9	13	CASSTLAGYEQYF
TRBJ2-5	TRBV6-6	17	CASSYGPSGRAQETQYF
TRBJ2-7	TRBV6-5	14	CASSYALGSYEQYF
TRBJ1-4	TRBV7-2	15	CASSLMGDRDKKLFF
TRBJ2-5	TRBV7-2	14	CASSSQDRGETQYF
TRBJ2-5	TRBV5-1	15	CASSLGTGGIETQYF
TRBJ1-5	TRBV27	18	CASSLTGQGAFGNQPQHF
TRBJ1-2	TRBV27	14	CAVPEGSLHYGYTF
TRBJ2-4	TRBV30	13	CAWSSLASGIQYF
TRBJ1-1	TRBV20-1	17	CSARDQAFGSGDTEAFF
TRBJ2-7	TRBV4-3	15	CASSQDSDRGSKQYF
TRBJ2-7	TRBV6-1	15	CASSELAGVLYEQYF
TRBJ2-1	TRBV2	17	CASTGISGRVGPYEQFF
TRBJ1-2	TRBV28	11	CGSGPNYGYTF
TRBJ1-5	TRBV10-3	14	CAISADRDNQPQHF
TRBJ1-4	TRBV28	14	CASRGGGAREKLFF
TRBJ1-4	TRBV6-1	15	CASSEETGQFEKLFF
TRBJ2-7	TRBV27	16	CASSGTGSSTIYEQYF
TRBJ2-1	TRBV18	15	CASSPSGGGVYEQFF
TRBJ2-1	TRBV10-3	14	CAITGEAASREQFF
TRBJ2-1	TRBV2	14	CASSEWTGTYEQFF
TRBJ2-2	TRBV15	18	CATSREGLAGAHTGELFF